The T cell receptor (beta chain) described here comes from a study of cytomegalovirus exposure and HLA in healthy donors (TCRdb year 2017). Looking at the study overall: According to a later analysis, one platform produced both the roughly 130 validation repertoires and the 720 or so repertoires of the first cohort. The study aimed to test whether cataloging public T cell receptors could reveal signatures of past pathogen exposure. Besides the first cohort of approximately 670 subjects, a separate validation cohort made up of 120 different subjects was used. To predict cytomegalovirus infection status, the study combined high-throughput TCR immunosequencing, statistical association of individual TCRs with disease status, and machine learning.

The table lists this clone with a few counts. Its antigen remains undetermined. One base away there is no much larger clone; base qualities are not given. Separate from the roughly 650-subject first cohort, the validation cohort of roughly 110 subjects was the group to which the donors belonged. Here is what the overall study found, with its caveats: Across donors, most TCR sequences were observed very rarely, whereas some public TCRs were present in many individuals. In both the original and validation cohorts, the classifier was reported to diagnose cytomegalovirus status with high specificity and sensitivity. In vitro tests confirmed that a few of the cytomegalovirus-associated TCR beta chains recognize cytomegalovirus antigens. A later analysis found that TCRs clustered in the first cohort also tended to co-occur in the roughly 110 validation repertoires, with about 94% of cluster scores above 0. In the study, roughly 160 TCR beta chains were listed as associated with cytomegalovirus. A later analysis lacked HLA typing for the validation cohort, so it scored co-occurrence in that cohort across all 120 or so repertoires. It was suggested by the authors that the approach could potentially be generalized to other disease states and immunological phenotypes.

The library came from the immunoSEQ multiplex PCR assay. Under the source paper's analysis protocol: A statistical classification framework was built to diagnose cytomegalovirus status from the catalog of TCR beta chain sequences. TCRdb took this table from immuneACCESS and kept in-frame rearrangements with V and J called. Such tables lack part of the clones; where checked against another copy, unresolved V genes explain under half of the gap, and the rest is unexplained. The V and J calls and clone size come from that table; D and trimming were worked out from the DNA. Recorded for this sample are over 250,000 clones; approximately 86% of them occurred a single time. Clones ranked in the top ten supply 1% of the sample. This TCR was recovered from a young woman in good health and CMV-seronegative. Source material: PBMCs.

The DNA sequence is as follows: TGTGCCAGCAGCTTAGAGGCAGGCAACTCCTACGAGCAGTACTTC. The resulting protein is CASSLEAGNSYEQYF. The sequence joins TRBV7-8 to TRBJ2-7, with the D gene not clear enough to name. V loses 1 base of germline sequence and J loses 0 bases, and the interval between the two ends is 10 bases. Taken from the germline V gene, the CDR1 and CDR2 loops are SGHVS and FQNEAQ. Counted from cysteine to phenylalanine, this CDR3 has 15 amino acids. Here the CDR3 DNA is all that survives: 45 bases in frame from base 1.